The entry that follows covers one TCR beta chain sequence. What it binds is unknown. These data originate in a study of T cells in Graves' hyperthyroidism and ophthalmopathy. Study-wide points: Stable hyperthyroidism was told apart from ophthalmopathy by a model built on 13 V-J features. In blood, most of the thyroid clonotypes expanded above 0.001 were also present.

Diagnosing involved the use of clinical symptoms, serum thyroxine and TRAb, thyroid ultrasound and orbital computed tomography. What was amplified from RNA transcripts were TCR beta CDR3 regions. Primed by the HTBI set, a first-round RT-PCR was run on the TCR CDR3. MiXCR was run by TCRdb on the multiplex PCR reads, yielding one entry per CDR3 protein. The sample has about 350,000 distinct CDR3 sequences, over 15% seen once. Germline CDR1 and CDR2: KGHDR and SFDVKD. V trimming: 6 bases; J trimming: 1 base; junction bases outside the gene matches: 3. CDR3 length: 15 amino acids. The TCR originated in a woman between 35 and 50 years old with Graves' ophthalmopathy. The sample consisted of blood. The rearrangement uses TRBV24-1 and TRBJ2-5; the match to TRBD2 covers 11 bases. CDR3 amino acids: CATSPGTSGQETQYF. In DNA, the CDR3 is TGTGCCACCAGTCCCGGGACTAGCGGCCAAGAGACCCAGTACTTC.